The next 27 T cell receptor beta chains were all read from a single sample in a study of neurological immune-mediated disorders. One entry per CDR3 protein results from TCRdb running MiXCR on the 5' RACE reads. The sample yields about 43,000 distinct CDR3 sequences, 12% seen once. The sequenced sample was PBMCs. The source of these receptors is a female donor in good health.

Remarks on this clonotype: This clone may be a read error of a much larger clone one base away. The chain has TRBV7-3 and TRBJ2-1, with 10 nucleotides matching TRBD2. In germline, CDR1 is SGHTA, CDR2 FQGTGA. V gave up 3 bases and J gave up 9 bases; unmatched junction bases: 11. This CDR3 is built from 16 residues. CDR3 sequence reads: CASSFGSGTSVAEQFF. Here the CDR3 DNA reads TGTGCCAGCAGCTTTGGCTCAGGGACTAGCGTCGCTGAGCAGTTCTTC.

This clonotype was observed many times. CDR3 coding DNA: TGCGCCAGCAGCTGGACAGGAATGAACACTGAAGCTTTCTTT. Its protein is CASSWTGMNTEAFF. J is TRBJ1-1 and V is TRBV5-1, with TRBD1 matching over 7 bases. Germline V lookup: CDR1 SGHRS, CDR2 YFSETQ. The CDR3 runs 14 residues. The V gene end was trimmed by 3 bases and the J gene end by 0 bases; junction bases not matched to a gene: 2.

In this sample, this clonotype turned up many times. This chain's CDR3 is CASSLAGLLGETQYF. The CDR3 DNA is TGTGCCAGCAGCTTAGCGGGACTATTAGGGGAGACCCAGTACTTC. The V and J genes are TRBV7-9 and TRBJ2-5; 7 nucleotides align to TRBD2. CDR1 SEHNR and CDR2 FQNEAQ come from the germline V gene (reference sequence). The V gene end was trimmed by 0 bases and the J gene end by 5 bases; junction bases not matched to a gene: 6. The length of the CDR3 is 15 residues.

With respect to this clonotype: A much larger clone differs from this one at a single base, so this may be a read error. This chain uses TRBV20-1 with TRBJ1-1; TRBD1 matches 7 bases. Looked up from germline, CDR1 is DFQATT and CDR2 is SNEGSKA (reference sequence). The CDR3 runs 14 residues. Trimming removed 3 bases from V and 0 bases from J; junction bases left unmatched: 4. CDR3 sequence (DNA): TGCAGTGCTAGCAAGGGGGCTATGAACACTGAAGCTTTCTTT. It is translated as CSASKGAMNTEAFF.

This clonotype was counted many times. The chain has TRBV14 and TRBJ1-1, with TRBD1 as a possible D gene (5 bases). V was shortened by 3 bases and J by 3 bases, with 11 bases between the two germline ends. Germline assignment: CDR1 SGHDN and CDR2 FVKESK. This CDR3 comprises 14 residues. CDR3 sequence (DNA): TGTGCCAGCAGCCAGACTGGGACGTACACTGAAGCTTTCTTT. Amino acid sequence: CASSQTGTYTEAFF.

The sample holds many counts of this clonotype. J is TRBJ2-1 and V is TRBV5-1; D possibly corresponds to TRBD2 (5 bases). The CDR3 totals 15 residues. The ends were cut back, 2 bases at V and 0 bases at J, with 9 bases in the middle. Germline assignment: CDR1 SGHRS and CDR2 YFSETQ. The CDR3 DNA follows: TGCGCCAGCAGCTTCCAGCGGAGCTCCTACAATGAGCAGTTCTTC. Translated, it gives CASSFQRSSYNEQFF.

This clonotype was seen repeatedly, ten times or more. The rearrangement links TRBV7-8 to TRBJ2-7; possibly TRBD1 or TRBD2 for D (5 bases each). Trimming cost V 5 bases and J 11 bases, with 16 bases left between them. In germline, CDR1 is SGHVS, CDR2 FQNEAQ. CDR3 length: 12 amino acids. The CDR3 nucleotides read TGTGCCAGCAGCCCTATGCCGGGACGAGAGTACTTC. It codes for CASSPMPGREYF. Variable domain in full (rest from reference TRBV7-8 and TRBJ2-7): GAGVSQSPRYKVAKRGQDVALRCDPISGHVSLFWYQQALGQGPEFLTYFQNEAQLDKSGLPSDRFFAERPEGSVSTLKIQRTQQEDSAVYLCASSPMPGREYFGPGTRLTVT.

This clonotype was recorded at least ten times. The J gene is TRBJ1-4, the V gene TRBV20-1, with D perhaps matching TRBD1 (6 bases). Trimming took 3 bases from V and 5 from J, leaving 13 bases between them. Germline CDR1 reads DFQATT; CDR2 reads SNEGSKA (reference sequence). The CDR3 totals 14 residues. In nucleotides, the CDR3 is TGCAGTGCTAGTTCTGGGGACAAGAATGAAAAACTGTTTTTT. Protein: CSASSGDKNEKLFF.

This clonotype was picked up many times. J is TRBJ2-5 and V is TRBV7-3, with D uncertain. Germline assignment: CDR1 SGHTA and CDR2 FQGTGA. Deletions cut 5 bases from V and 7 bases from J, with 14 bases between. The CDR3 is 13 amino acids. The CDR3 sequence is CASSPGPTRTQYF. The CDR3 DNA reads TGTGCCAGCAGCCCGGGCCCAACGAGGACCCAGTACTTC.

This clonotype was seen more than once but under ten times. V and J are TRBV24-1 and TRBJ2-1, with 11 positions matching TRBD1. V was pared by 4 bases and J by 6 bases, with 7 bases of the junction left unmatched. CDR1 is KGHDR and CDR2 is SFDVKD in the germline V gene. The CDR3 length is 16 residues. The CDR3 loop reads CATSDRTGGSVNEQFF. The CDR3 region has the DNA TGTGCCACCAGTGACCGGACAGGGGGCTCGGTCAATGAGCAGTTCTTC.

The sample holds many counts of this clonotype. CDR3 residues: CASSLWTAPYEAFF. CDR3 bases: TGTGCCAGCAGTTTGTGGACAGCCCCCTATGAAGCTTTCTTT. V gene TRBV12-3 or TRBV12-4 combines with J gene TRBJ1-1; tentative D call: TRBD1 (6 bases). V shed 3 bases and J shed 7 bases, with 15 bases lying between them. CDR3 size: 14 residues.

This chain's CDR3 is CATRASCGPPVLFF. The CDR3 DNA reads as TGTGCCACCCGTGCGTCGTGCGGGCCCCCGGTCTTGTTCTTC. The J gene is TRBJ2-1, the V gene TRBV24-1; possible D gene TRBD2, 5 bases. V was pared by 9 bases and J by 15 bases, with 26 bases between. Germline CDR1 is KGHDR and CDR2 is SFDVKD. This CDR3 spans 14 amino acids.

The sample holds many counts of this clonotype. The CDR3 DNA follows: TGCAGTGCTAGAGATCCCGGGACAGGGAACACTGAAGCTTTCTTT. Its translation is CSARDPGTGNTEAFF. This sequence joins TRBV20-1 and TRBJ1-1; TRBD1 matches at 8 bases. Germline assignment: CDR1 DFQATT and CDR2 SNEGSKA (reference sequence). The CDR3 runs 15 residues. After removal of 0 bases from V and 1 base from J, the junction contained 4 bases not matched to a gene.

This clonotype was detected ten times or more. V and J are TRBV5-1 and TRBJ1-2, with a tentative D call TRBD1 (6 bases). The CDR3 has 14 residues. V lost 1 base to trimming and J lost 3 bases, with 10 bases between them. Germline-derived CDR1 and CDR2 are SGHRS and YFSETQ. CDR3 in amino acids: CASSLIRGDYGYTF. The CDR3 nucleotides are TGCGCCAGCAGCTTGATTAGGGGGGACTATGGCTACACCTTC.

This chain uses TRBV24-1 with TRBJ2-2; unclear D gene. This CDR3 has 14 residues. The germline V gene encodes CDR1 KGHDR and CDR2 SFDVKD. Trimming stripped 1 base from V and 2 bases from J, with 4 bases between. The CDR3 region is CATSDFQNTGELFF. Written as DNA, the CDR3 is TGTGCCACCAGTGATTTCCAAAACACCGGGGAGCTGTTTTTT.

The sample holds many counts of this clonotype. This chain links TRBV20-1 with TRBJ2-3; TRBD2 aligns across 8 bases. Per the germline V gene, CDR1 is DFQATT and CDR2 is SNEGSKA (reference sequence). Unmatched junction bases numbered 5, after V lost 0 bases and J lost 0 bases. The CDR3 is 16 residues long. This CDR3 reads CSARDPSGGSTDTQYF. The CDR3 DNA follows: TGCAGTGCTAGAGACCCCAGCGGGGGAAGCACAGATACGCAGTATTTT.

This clonotype was picked up a small number of times. The chain carries TRBV10-3 and TRBJ2-7, with D maybe TRBD1 (6 bases). CDR1 is ENHRY, CDR2 SYGVKD, per germline. The CDR3 contains 14 residues. Trimming pared 6 bases from V and 4 bases from J, leaving 16 bases between. In DNA, the CDR3 is TGTGCCATCAGATCAACAGGGAACCAGTACGAGCAGTACTTC. This codes for CAIRSTGNQYEQYF.

This clonotype was observed at least ten times. The chain links TRBV5-1 to TRBJ2-3, with 15 bases matching TRBD2. Germline CDR1 SGHRS, CDR2 YFSETQ. The CDR3 spans 19 residues. Trimming cost V 4 bases and J 2 bases; bases outside gene matches: 11. DNA for the CDR3: TGCGCCAGCAGCGTGCCTCGGACTAGCGGGAGGGCCATCACAGATACGCAGTATTTT. Residues: CASSVPRTSGRAITDTQYF.

This sequence joins TRBV20-1 and TRBJ1-1; TRBD1 matches at 7 bases. With V trimmed by 5 bases and J by 5 bases, 11 bases remained unmatched. Germline loops: CDR1 DFQATT, CDR2 SNEGSKA (reference sequence). This CDR3 has 14 amino acids. In DNA, the CDR3 is TGCAGTGCTCTAGTAGAGGGGGCTATGACTGAAGCTTTCTTT. Translated: CSALVEGAMTEAFF.

This clonotype was observed many times. The chain carries TRBV29-1 and TRBJ1-2; no reliable D call. This CDR3 contains 13 residues. From germline, CDR1 is SQVTM and CDR2 ANQGSEA. V was trimmed by 7 bases and J by 2 bases, leaving 14 bases between them. In DNA form, the CDR3 reads TGCAGCGCTCAGGACGGACCCAACTATGGCTACACCTTC. This codes for CSAQDGPNYGYTF.

In this sample, this clonotype turned up many times. The genes are TRBV5-1 and TRBJ1-1; the match to TRBD1 covers 7 bases. V lost 4 bases, J lost 3 bases, and 9 bases stayed unmatched. Germline CDR1 is SGHRS and CDR2 is YFSETQ. The CDR3 has 15 amino acids. The CDR3 here is CASSTDRPLYTEAFF. The CDR3 nucleotides read TGCGCCAGCAGCACGGACAGGCCCCTTTACACTGAAGCTTTCTTT.

This clonotype was counted many times. This sequence joins TRBV28 and TRBJ2-3; D ambiguous. V dropped 2 bases and J dropped 2 bases, with 5 bases sitting between them. Germline lookup yields CDR1 MDHEN and CDR2 SYDVKM. This CDR3 spans 13 amino acids. The chain's CDR3 is CASSLSYTDTQYF. CDR3 sequence (DNA): TGTGCCAGCAGTTTAAGCTACACAGATACGCAGTATTTT.

Ten or more counts support this clonotype. This chain connects TRBV30 to TRBJ1-1; D gene unclear. The CDR3 is 13 residues long. The germline V and J ends were trimmed by 0 bases and 1 base, with 6 bases remaining between them. CDR1 GTSNPN and CDR2 SVGIG come from the germline V gene (reference sequence). The CDR3 sequence: CAWSVRRNTEAFF. CDR3 nucleotides: TGTGCCTGGAGTGTTAGGAGGAACACTGAAGCTTTCTTT.

In its sample, this clonotype was seen many times. The J gene is TRBJ1-2, the V gene TRBV20-1, with TRBD1 identical over 7 bases. This CDR3 spans 16 amino acids. The J segment lost 1 base and the V segment lost 3 bases, leaving 11 bases of the junction unmatched. Germline V gene data show CDR1 as DFQATT and CDR2 as SNEGSKA (reference sequence). The CDR3 region is CSARGILRDSNYGYTF. CDR3 sequence (DNA): TGCAGTGCTAGGGGTATATTACGGGACAGTAACTATGGCTACACCTTC.

This rearrangement joins TRBV5-1 to TRBJ1-3; no clear D gene. Germline CDR1 is SGHRS and CDR2 is YFSETQ. CDR3 length equals 14 residues. V was clipped by 1 base and J by 6 bases, with 11 bases between them. The CDR3 loop reads CASSLTGSKNTIYF. CDR3 nucleotides: TGCGCCAGCAGCTTGACGGGTTCTAAAAACACCATATATTTT.

The V call is TRBV15, the J call TRBJ2-1; TRBD2 agrees at 7 bases. This CDR3 has 14 amino acids. Germline-derived CDR1 and CDR2 are LNHNV and YYDKDF (reference sequence). V was pared by 11 bases and J by 9 bases, with 16 bases of the junction left unmatched. CDR3 region: CAASGGSSVGEQFF. Here the CDR3 DNA reads TGTGCCGCAAGCGGCGGGAGTTCTGTAGGTGAGCAGTTCTTC.

This clonotype was picked up many times. The V call is TRBV29-1, the J call TRBJ2-1; D is possibly TRBD1 or TRBD2 (5 bases each). This CDR3 is built from 17 residues. V was pared by 4 bases and J by 3 bases, with 22 bases between. Germline V CDR1 and CDR2: SQVTM, ANQGSEA. CDR3 DNA: TGCAGCGTTGGTGGGAACCGGGCCCCGAGGGGCTACAATGAGCAGTTCTTC. It specifies CSVGGNRAPRGYNEQFF.